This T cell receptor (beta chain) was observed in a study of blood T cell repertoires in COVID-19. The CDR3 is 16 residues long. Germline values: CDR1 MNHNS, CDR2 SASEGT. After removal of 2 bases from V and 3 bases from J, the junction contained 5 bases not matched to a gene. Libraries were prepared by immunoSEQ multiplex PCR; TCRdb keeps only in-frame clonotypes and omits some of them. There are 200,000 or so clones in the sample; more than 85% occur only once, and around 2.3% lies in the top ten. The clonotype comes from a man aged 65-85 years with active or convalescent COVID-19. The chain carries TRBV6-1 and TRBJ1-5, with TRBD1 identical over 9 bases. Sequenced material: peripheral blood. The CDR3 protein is CASSEQTGGNNQPQHF. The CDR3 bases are TGTGCCAGCAGTGAACAGACAGGGGGGAACAATCAGCCCCAGCATTTT.